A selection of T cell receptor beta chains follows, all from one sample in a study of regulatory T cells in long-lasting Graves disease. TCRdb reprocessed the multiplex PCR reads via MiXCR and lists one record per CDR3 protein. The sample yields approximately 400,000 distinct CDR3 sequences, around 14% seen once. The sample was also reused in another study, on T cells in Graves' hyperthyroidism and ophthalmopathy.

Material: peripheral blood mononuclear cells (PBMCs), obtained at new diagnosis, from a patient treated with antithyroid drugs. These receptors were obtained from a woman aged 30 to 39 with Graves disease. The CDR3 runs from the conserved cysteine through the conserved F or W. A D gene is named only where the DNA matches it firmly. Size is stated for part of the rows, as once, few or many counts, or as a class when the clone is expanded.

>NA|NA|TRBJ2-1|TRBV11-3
TGTGCCAGCAGACTGACAGTTGGGGGCACCTACAATGAGCAGTTCTTC
CASRLTVGGTYNEQFF
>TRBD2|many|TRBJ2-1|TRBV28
TGTGCCAGCAGTTTGCCGGGACTAGCGGATAACAATGAGCAGTTCTTC
CASSLPGLADNNEQFF
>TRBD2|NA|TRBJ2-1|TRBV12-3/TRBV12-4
TGTGCCAGCAGGCGGCTAGCGGGTAGCTCCTACAATGAGCAGTTCTTC
CASRRLAGSSYNEQFF
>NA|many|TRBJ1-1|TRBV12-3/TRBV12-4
TGTGCCAGCAGTTTATGGGGGGCGTACACTCAGGCTTTCTTT
CASSLWGAYTQAFF
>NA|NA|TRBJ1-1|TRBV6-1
TGTGCCAGCAGCATGACAGGTAACACTGAAGCTTTCTTT
CASSMTGNTEAFF
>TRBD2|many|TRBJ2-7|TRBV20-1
TGCAGTGCTAGGGCCGGGACTAGCGGGTGGCTTTCCTACGAGCAGTACTTC
CSARAGTSGWLSYEQYF
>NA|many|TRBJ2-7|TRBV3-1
TGTGCCAGCAGCCAAGACCCCGTTCCAAGCTCCTACGAGCAGTACTTC
CASSQDPVPSSYEQYF
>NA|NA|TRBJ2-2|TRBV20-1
TGCAGTGCTCTCTCAGGGCGTGGCACCGGGGAGCTGTTTTTT
CSALSGRGTGELFF
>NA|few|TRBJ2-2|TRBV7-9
TGTGCCAGCAGCTCAAGGGCCGAAAACACCGGGGAGCTGTTTTTT
CASSSRAENTGELFF
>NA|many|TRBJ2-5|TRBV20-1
TGCAGTCCCAAGGACACTGCGGAGACCCAGTACTTC
CSPKDTAETQYF
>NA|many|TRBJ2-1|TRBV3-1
TGTGCCAGCAGCCCGCGGGCCCCGCAAGGTAGTGAGCAGTTCTTC
CASSPRAPQGSEQFF
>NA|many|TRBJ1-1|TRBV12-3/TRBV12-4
TGTGCCAGCAGTTTTGGGGCGAGGGCTGAAGCTTTCTTT
CASSFGARAEAFF
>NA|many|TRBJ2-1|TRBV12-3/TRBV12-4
TGTGCCAGCAGTTTAGGTCCGGGAGTAACCTACAATGAGCAGTTCTTC
CASSLGPGVTYNEQFF
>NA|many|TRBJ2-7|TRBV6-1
TGTGCCAGCAGTGAAGCCGGGGACTACGAGCAGTACTTC
CASSEAGDYEQYF
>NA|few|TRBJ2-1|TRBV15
TGTGCCACCAGCAGAGTAGGGGGAGTGGGTGAGCAGTTCTTC
CATSRVGGVGEQFF
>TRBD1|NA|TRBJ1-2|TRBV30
TGTGCCTGGAGGGGACAGGGAAACTATGGCTACACCTTC
CAWRGQGNYGYTF
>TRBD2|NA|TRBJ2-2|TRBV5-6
TGTGCCAGCAACCCGGGACTAGCGGGAGGGGACACCGGGGAGCTGTTTTTT
CASNPGLAGGDTGELFF
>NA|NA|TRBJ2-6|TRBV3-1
TGTGCCAGCAGCCAAGTCTCCGGGATCTCTGGGGCCAACGTCCTGACTTTC
CASSQVSGISGANVLTF
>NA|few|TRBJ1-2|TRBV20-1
TGCAGTGCTAGAAAGTTGGACCCATCATCTCCGTCTCTTGGCTACACCTTC
CSARKLDPSSPSLGYTF
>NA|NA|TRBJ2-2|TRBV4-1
TGCGCCAGCAGCCGATCCACTCGGGACTCCAACACCGGGGAGCTGTTTTTT
CASSRSTRDSNTGELFF
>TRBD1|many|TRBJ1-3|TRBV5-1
TGCGCCAGCAGCTTGAGGGACAGGAGAAGTGGAAACACCATATATTTT
CASSLRDRRSGNTIYF
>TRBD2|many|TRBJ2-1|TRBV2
TGTGCCAGCTGGCTAGCGGGAGTCAATGAGCAGTTCTTC
CASWLAGVNEQFF
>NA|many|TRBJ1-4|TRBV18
TGTGCCAGCTCACCAGGGCAGCGTGAAAAACTGTTTTTT
CASSPGQREKLFF
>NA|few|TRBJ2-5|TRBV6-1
TGTGCCAGCAGTACCTTCAGGGGAGAGGGAAAGACCCAGTACTTC
CASSTFRGEGKTQYF
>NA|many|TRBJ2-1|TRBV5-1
TGCGCCAGCAGCTTGACTAGTCCGAGCTCCTACAATGAGCAGTTCTTC
CASSLTSPSSYNEQFF
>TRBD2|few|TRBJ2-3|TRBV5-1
TGCGCCAGCATCATGACTAGCGGGATAAGCACAGATACGCAGTATTTT
CASIMTSGISTDTQYF
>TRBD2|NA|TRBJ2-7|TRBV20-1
TGCAGCGCGAGGTCCGGGGGGTTATTTACGGGAGGGAGCTCCTACGAGCAGTACTTC
CSARSGGLFTGGSSYEQYF
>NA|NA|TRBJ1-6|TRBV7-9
TGTGCCAGCAGCTCCCCAGGGCTAAACCAGTGGCGGAATTCACCCCTCCACTTT
CASSSPGLNQWRNSPLHF
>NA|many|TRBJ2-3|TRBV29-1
TGCAGCGGACGGACGGCTAGCACAGATACGCAGTATTTT
CSGRTASTDTQYF
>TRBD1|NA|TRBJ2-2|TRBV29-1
TGCAGCGGCGGACAGAGGGGGCTGACCGGGGAGCTGTTTTTT
CSGGQRGLTGELFF
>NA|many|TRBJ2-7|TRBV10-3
TGTGCCATCAGTGAGTCGAGGGGCTACGAGCAGTACTTC
CAISESRGYEQYF
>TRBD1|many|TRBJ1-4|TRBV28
TGTGCCAGCACTCTCAGTCCGGGACAGGGGACAAGAGGGGATGAAAAACTGTTTTTT
CASTLSPGQGTRGDEKLFF
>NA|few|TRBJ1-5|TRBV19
TGTGCCACCGCCGAGCAGGGCGGTCATCAGCCCCAGCATTTT
CATAEQGGHQPQHF
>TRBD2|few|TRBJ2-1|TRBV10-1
TGCGCCAGCGCCTATGAAGTGGGGACTAGCGAGGATGAGCAGTTCTTC
CASAYEVGTSEDEQFF
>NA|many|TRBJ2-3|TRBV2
TGTGCCAGCAATGGGGGGTTAAGCACAGATACGCAGTATTTT
CASNGGLSTDTQYF
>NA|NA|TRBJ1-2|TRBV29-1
TGCAGCGTTGGCAATGGGTCGTCCTATGGCTACACCTTC
CSVGNGSSYGYTF
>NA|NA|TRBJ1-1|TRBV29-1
TGCAGCGTAGACTTGGGGAAAGGGGGTACCACTGAAGCTTTCTTT
CSVDLGKGGTTEAFF
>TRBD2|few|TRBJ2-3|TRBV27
TGTGCCAGTCGTCGGGCTAGCGGGATAACAGATACGCAGTATTTT
CASRRASGITDTQYF
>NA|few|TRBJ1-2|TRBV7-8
TGTGCCAGCAGCAGTCAAGCAATGGACAGTGCCTATGGCTACACCTTC
CASSSQAMDSAYGYTF
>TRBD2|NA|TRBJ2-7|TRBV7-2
TGTGCCAGCAGCTTATTCCCTAGCGGGAGTCACCACTACGAGCAGTACTTC
CASSLFPSGSHHYEQYF
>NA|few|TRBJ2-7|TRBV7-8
TGTGCCAGCAGCTTAGCCGGCCTAGCGACCTACGAGCAGTACTTC
CASSLAGLATYEQYF
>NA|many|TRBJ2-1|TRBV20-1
TGCAGTGCTAGAGATCATTACCGAAGCTCCTACAATGAGCAGTTCTTC
CSARDHYRSSYNEQFF
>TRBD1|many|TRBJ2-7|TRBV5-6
TGTGCCAGCAGCTTAGGACAGGACTACGAGCAGTACTTC
CASSLGQDYEQYF
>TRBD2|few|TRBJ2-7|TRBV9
TGTGCCAGCAGCTCTCCACCTAGCGGAAGCTCCTACGAGCAGTACTTC
CASSSPPSGSSYEQYF
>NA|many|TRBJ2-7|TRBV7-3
TGTGCCAGCAGCTTAGATAGCCCCCAGGGAGGAGGATCCTACGAGCAGTACTTC
CASSLDSPQGGGSYEQYF
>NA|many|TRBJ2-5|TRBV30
TGTGCCTGGTTCCTGGGGGGGGCTGGAGAGACCCAGTACTTC
CAWFLGGAGETQYF
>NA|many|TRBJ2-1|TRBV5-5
TGTGCCAGCAGCTTCCTTGGGCTGCTCAATGAGCAGTTCTTC
CASSFLGLLNEQFF